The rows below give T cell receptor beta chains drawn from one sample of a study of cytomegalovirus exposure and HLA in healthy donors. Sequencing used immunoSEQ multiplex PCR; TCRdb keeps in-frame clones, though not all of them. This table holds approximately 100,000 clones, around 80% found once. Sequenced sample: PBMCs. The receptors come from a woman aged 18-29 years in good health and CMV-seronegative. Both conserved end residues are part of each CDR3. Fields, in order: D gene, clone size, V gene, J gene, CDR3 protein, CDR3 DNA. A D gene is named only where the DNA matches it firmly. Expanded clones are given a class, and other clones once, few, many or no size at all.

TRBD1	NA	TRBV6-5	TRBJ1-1	CASSKGQGAGFEAFF	TGTGCCAGCAGTAAGGGACAGGGGGCTGGTTTTGAAGCTTTCTTT
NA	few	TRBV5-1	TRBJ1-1	CASSFYSRDTEAFF	TGCGCCAGCAGCTTCTATTCGAGAGACACTGAAGCTTTCTTT
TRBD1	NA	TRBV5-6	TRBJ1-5	CASSLARLDRDYQPQHF	TGTGCCAGCAGCCTCGCCAGACTAGACAGGGACTATCAGCCCCAGCATTTT
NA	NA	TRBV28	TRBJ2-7	CASTRAYEQYF	TGTGCCAGCACCAGGGCGTACGAGCAGTACTTC
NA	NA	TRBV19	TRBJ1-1	CASSLGRNTEAFF	TGTGCCAGTAGTTTGGGGAGGAACACTGAAGCTTTCTTT
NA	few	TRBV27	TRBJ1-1	CASSLWAMNTEAFF	TGTGCCAGCAGTTTATGGGCCATGAACACTGAAGCTTTCTTT
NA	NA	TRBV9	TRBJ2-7	CASSRGESYEQYF	TGTGCCAGCAGTCGCGGGGAATCCTACGAGCAGTACTTC
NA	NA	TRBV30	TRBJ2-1	CAWRGKRLMLMDEQFF	TGTGCCTGGAGGGGGAAGCGGCTGATGTTGATGGATGAGCAGTTCTTC
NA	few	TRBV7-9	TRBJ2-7	CASSFAGARYEQYF	TGTGCCAGCAGCTTTGCGGGGGCACGCTACGAGCAGTACTTC
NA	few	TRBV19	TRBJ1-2	CASTDKALGSGYGYTF	TGTGCCAGTACCGATAAGGCCTTGGGTTCGGGCTATGGCTACACCTTC
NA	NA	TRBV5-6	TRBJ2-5	CASSLGGGRETQYF	TGTGCCAGCAGCTTGGGAGGCGGTAGGGAGACCCAGTACTTC
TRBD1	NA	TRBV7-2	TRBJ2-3	CASSLGQGGSTDTQYF	TGTGCCAGCAGCTTAGGACAGGGGGGGAGCACAGATACGCAGTATTTT
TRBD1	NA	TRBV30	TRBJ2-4	CAWTRKGAAKNIQYF	TGTGCCTGGACCCGGAAGGGGGCAGCCAAAAACATTCAGTACTTC
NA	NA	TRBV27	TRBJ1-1	CASTSPGGTEAFF	TGTGCCAGCACTTCTCCCGGCGGCACTGAAGCTTTCTTT
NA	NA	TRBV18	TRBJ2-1	CASSPTEGAFNEQFF	TGTGCCAGCTCACCGACGGAGGGGGCGTTTAATGAGCAGTTCTTC
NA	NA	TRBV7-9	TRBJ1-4	CASSWGLDNEKLFF	TGTGCCAGCAGCTGGGGACTGGATAATGAAAAACTGTTTTTT
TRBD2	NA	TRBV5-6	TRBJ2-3	CASSSMTSGGAYSTDTQYF	TGTGCCAGCAGCTCGATGACTAGCGGGGGGGCCTACAGCACAGATACGCAGTATTTT
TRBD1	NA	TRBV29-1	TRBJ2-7	CSVGNRDSKVYEQYF	TGCAGCGTAGGTAACCGGGACAGTAAAGTCTACGAGCAGTACTTC
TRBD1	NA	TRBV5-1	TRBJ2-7	CASSLEHRGEQYF	TGCGCCAGCAGCTTGGAACACAGGGGGGAGCAGTACTTC
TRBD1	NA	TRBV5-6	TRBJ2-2	CASSLLGQETNTGELFF	TGTGCCAGCAGCCTCCTTGGACAGGAAACCAACACCGGGGAGCTGTTTTTT
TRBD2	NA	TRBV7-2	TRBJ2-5	CASSKGGTSRLQQYF	TGTGCCAGCAGCAAAGGGGGGACTAGCAGGCTCCAGCAGTACTTC
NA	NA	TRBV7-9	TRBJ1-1	CSSSFQNTEAFF	TGTTCCAGCAGCTTTCAGAACACTGAAGCTTTCTTT
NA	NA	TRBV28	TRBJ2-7	CASSPTGSAVYEQYF	TGTGCCAGCAGTCCCACAGGGTCGGCAGTCTACGAGCAGTACTTC
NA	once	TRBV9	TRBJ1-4	CASSAGPTNEKLFF	TGTGCCAGCAGCGCCGGTCCAACTAATGAAAAACTGTTTTTT
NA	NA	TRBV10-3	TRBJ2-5	CAIRMDSQETQYF	TGTGCCATCAGAATGGACTCTCAAGAGACCCAGTACTTC
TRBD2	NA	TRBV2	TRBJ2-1	CASYGNQRLAGGSDYNEQFF	TGTGCCAGCTACGGAAACCAGAGGCTAGCGGGGGGTAGCGACTACAATGAGCAGTTCTTC
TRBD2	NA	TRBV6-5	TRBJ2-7	CASSYSREVPYEQYF	TGTGCCAGCAGTTACTCGCGGGAGGTTCCCTACGAGCAGTACTTC
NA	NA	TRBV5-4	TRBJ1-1	CASSSTGGGTEAFF	TGTGCCAGCAGTTCCACCGGCGGGGGGACTGAAGCTTTCTTT
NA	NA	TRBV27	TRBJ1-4	CASRHSWGVGNEKLFF	TGTGCCAGCAGACACTCCTGGGGGGTGGGAAATGAAAAACTGTTTTTT
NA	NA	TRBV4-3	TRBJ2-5	CASSQDRAKETQYF	TGCGCCAGCAGCCAAGACAGGGCAAAAGAGACCCAGTACTTC
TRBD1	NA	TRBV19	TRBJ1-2	CASTWTGNGYTF	TGTGCCAGTACCTGGACAGGTAATGGCTACACCTTC
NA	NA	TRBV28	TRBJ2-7	CASSNTRDSDYEQYF	TGTGCCAGCAGTAACACTCGCGACAGTGATTACGAGCAGTACTTC
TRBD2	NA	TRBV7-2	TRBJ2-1	CASSLSGSSYNEQFF	TGTGCCAGCAGCTTGAGCGGGAGCTCCTACAATGAGCAGTTCTTC
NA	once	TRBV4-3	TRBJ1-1	CASSQNRNTEAFF	TGCGCCAGCAGCCAGAACAGGAACACTGAAGCTTTCTTT
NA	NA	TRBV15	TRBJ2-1	CATSKGQRVFNEQFF	TGTGCCACCAGCAAAGGACAGCGAGTGTTCAATGAGCAGTTCTTC